These T cell receptor beta chains were read from a single sample in a study of graft-versus-host responses after intestinal transplantation. The table came from immunoSEQ multiplex PCR; TCRdb's copy has only in-frame clones and leaves some out. The table shows roughly 7,700 clones, with 93% occurring only once. Sequenced here: PBMCs, sampled 11 days after intestinal transplantation. These receptors originate from a human patient who received an intestinal transplant, so some T cells may come from the graft donor. The CDR3 runs from the conserved cysteine through the conserved F or W. The order of the fields is V gene, D gene, clone size, J gene, CDR3 protein, CDR3 DNA. A D gene is named only where the DNA matches it firmly. Some rows have no size entry. The others give once, few or many, or a class for an expanded clone.

TRBV19,NA,once,TRBJ2-1,CASSPLGGNEQFF,TGTGCCAGTAGCCCCCTAGGAGGAAATGAGCAGTTCTTC
TRBV29-1,TRBD2,NA,TRBJ2-2,CSVARGLAGGTGELFF,TGCAGCGTTGCCCGTGGACTAGCGGGAGGAACCGGGGAGCTGTTTTTT
TRBV5-6,TRBD1,NA,TRBJ2-1,CASSPQAGTGRGHEQFF,TGTGCCAGCAGCCCCCAGGCGGGCACTGGTAGGGGGCATGAGCAGTTCTTC
TRBV7-6,TRBD1,NA,TRBJ1-1,CASSLAGTAFTEAFF,TGTGCCAGCAGCTTAGCGGGGACAGCTTTTACTGAAGCTTTCTTT
TRBV6-1,NA,NA,TRBJ2-1,CASKWGGQVINEQFF,TGTGCCAGCAAATGGGGGGGACAGGTGATAAATGAGCAGTTCTTC
TRBV7-9,NA,NA,TRBJ1-1,CAESRGREDTEAFF,TGTGCAGAATCAAGGGGGAGGGAGGACACTGAAGCTTTCTTT
TRBV7-9,TRBD2,NA,TRBJ2-7,CASSLPETSGKTYEQYF,TGTGCCAGCAGCTTGCCTGAGACTAGCGGGAAGACCTACGAGCAGTACTTC
TRBV2,TRBD1,NA,TRBJ2-7,CASRGGTGVTYEQYF,TGTGCCAGCAGAGGTGGGACAGGGGTTACCTACGAGCAGTACTTC
TRBV28,TRBD1,NA,TRBJ2-6,CASSPGTVSGANVLTF,TGTGCCAGCAGTCCCGGGACAGTCTCTGGGGCCAACGTCCTGACTTTC
TRBV7-9,NA,NA,TRBJ2-1,CASSSGTVNEQFF,TGTGCCAGCAGCTCCGGGACTGTCAATGAGCAGTTCTTC
TRBV5-4,NA,NA,TRBJ2-7,CASMNMAGGLYLGEQYF,TGTGCCAGCATGAATATGGCTGGGGGCCTCTATCTCGGGGAGCAGTACTTC
TRBV5-1,NA,NA,TRBJ2-5,CASSPGTPQETQYF,TGCGCCAGCAGCCCCGGGACTCCGCAAGAGACCCAGTACTTC
TRBV11-2,TRBD2,NA,TRBJ2-1,CASSRTSGGPSSYNEQFF,TGTGCCAGCAGTCGGACTAGCGGGGGTCCTAGCTCCTACAATGAGCAGTTCTTC
TRBV27,NA,NA,TRBJ2-3,CASSLSGFNTDTQYF,TGTGCCAGCAGTTTAAGCGGGTTCAACACAGATACGCAGTATTTT
TRBV19,TRBD1,NA,TRBJ2-7,CASSIGQGMGYEQYF,TGTGCCAGTAGTATCGGACAGGGGATGGGCTACGAGCAGTACTTC
TRBV7-9,TRBD2,NA,TRBJ2-1,CASSVGGVPPGNEQFF,TGTGCCAGCAGCGTGGGGGGGGTGCCCCCCGGGAATGAGCAGTTCTTC
TRBV6-6,NA,NA,TRBJ1-1,CASSPSENTEAFF,TGTGCCAGTAGCCCCTCGGAGAACACTGAAGCTTTCTTT
TRBV6-5,NA,NA,TRBJ1-3,CASSYSAGTGNTIYF,TGTGCCAGCAGTTACTCGGCAGGGACTGGAAACACCATATATTTT
TRBV11-2,NA,NA,TRBJ1-1,CASSFGWNTEAFF,TGTGCCAGCAGCTTCGGGTGGAACACTGAAGCTTTCTTT
TRBV27,NA,once,TRBJ1-2,CASSFYWGHSYTF,TGTGCCAGCAGTTTCTATTGGGGGCATAGCTACACCTTC
TRBV10-3,TRBD2,NA,TRBJ2-3,CAISPANSGRAADTQYF,TGTGCCATCAGCCCCGCTAATAGCGGGAGGGCCGCAGATACGCAGTATTTT
TRBV7-6,NA,NA,TRBJ1-1,CASSSFGGTEAFF,TGTGCCAGCAGCTCATTTGGGGGGACTGAAGCTTTCTTT
TRBV28,TRBD2,once,TRBJ2-3,CASSSDLLGGSSTDTQYF,TGTGCCAGCAGTTCCGATCTCTTGGGGGGGTCGAGCACAGATACGCAGTATTTT
TRBV9,NA,NA,TRBJ2-1,CASSVVTSILSDEQFF,TGTGCCAGCAGCGTAGTTACTAGCATATTGTCGGATGAGCAGTTCTTC
TRBV2,TRBD1,NA,TRBJ1-2,CASSDPTGGGDRFNYGYTF,TGTGCCAGCAGTGACCCGACAGGGGGAGGGGACCGATTTAACTATGGCTACACCTTC
TRBV27,NA,NA,TRBJ1-5,CASSFLASGGGNQPQHF,TGTGCCAGCAGTTTCTTAGCGTCGGGGGGTGGCAATCAGCCCCAGCATTTT
TRBV6-5,TRBD1,NA,TRBJ1-5,CASSSTGVQPQHF,TGTGCCAGCAGTTCGACAGGGGTTCAGCCCCAGCATTTT
TRBV19,NA,NA,TRBJ2-7,CASSISRGYEQYF,TGTGCCAGTAGTATCTCCAGGGGATACGAGCAGTACTTC
TRBV7-9,NA,NA,TRBJ1-2,CASSSFDSSNYGYTF,TGTGCCAGCAGCTCCTTCGACAGTTCTAACTATGGCTACACCTTC
TRBV5-1,TRBD1,once,TRBJ1-1,CASRHDRGITEAFF,TGCGCCAGCAGGCACGACAGGGGGATCACTGAAGCTTTCTTT
TRBV6-1,TRBD2,NA,TRBJ2-7,CASNGGEQYF,TGCGCCAGCAACGGGGGGGAGCAGTACTTC
TRBV6-5,TRBD1,NA,TRBJ1-1,CASSYGTAEAFF,TGTGCCAGCAGTTACGGGACAGCTGAAGCTTTCTTT
TRBV6-6,NA,NA,TRBJ2-3,CASSYGSGVGTDTQYF,TGTGCCAGCAGTTACGGGTCGGGAGTGGGCACAGATACGCAGTATTTT
TRBV2,NA,NA,TRBJ2-1,CASSGGLGGETSSYNEQFF,TGTGCCAGCAGTGGAGGGCTAGGTGGGGAAACTAGCTCCTACAATGAGCAGTTCTTC
TRBV5-4,TRBD2,NA,TRBJ2-1,CASSLGLADEQFF,TGTGCCAGCAGCTTGGGACTAGCGGATGAGCAGTTCTTC
TRBV4-1,TRBD2,NA,TRBJ2-3,CASSQVGRAADTQYF,TGCGCCAGCAGCCAAGTTGGGAGGGCAGCAGATACGCAGTATTTT
TRBV10-3,TRBD1,NA,TRBJ2-7,CATRDRGLYEQYF,TGTGCCACCCGCGACAGGGGGCTTTACGAGCAGTACTTC
TRBV7-6,TRBD2,NA,TRBJ2-3,CASSLSGGAIGTDTQYF,TGTGCCAGCAGCTTGAGCGGGGGGGCGATCGGCACAGATACGCAGTATTTT
TRBV11-3,NA,NA,TRBJ2-3,CASSLDGGAGGTDTQYF,TGTGCCAGCAGCTTAGATGGCGGGGCCGGGGGCACAGATACGCAGTATTTT
TRBV27,TRBD2,NA,TRBJ2-1,CASSLYGPTSFGGVSYNEQFF,TGTGCCAGCAGTTTATATGGCCCAACCTCTTTCGGGGGGGTCTCCTACAATGAGCAGTTCTTC
TRBV7-9,NA,NA,TRBJ1-2,CASRPKVAGNYGYTF,TGTGCCAGCAGGCCTAAGGTGGCAGGGAACTATGGCTACACCTTC
TRBV25-1,NA,NA,TRBJ2-1,CASSEKRLSSYNEQFF,TGTGCCAGCAGTGAAAAGCGTCTTAGCTCCTACAATGAGCAGTTCTTC
TRBV6-1,NA,NA,TRBJ1-4,CASSEGRVNEKLFF,TGTGCCAGCAGTGAAGGCAGGGTGAATGAAAAACTGTTTTTT
TRBV9,NA,NA,TRBJ2-7,CASSVGGDTYEQYF,TGTGCCAGCAGCGTAGGGGGAGATACCTACGAGCAGTACTTC
TRBV5-1,TRBD2,NA,TRBJ2-3,CASAERGGTDTQYF,TGCGCCAGCGCCGAGCGGGGGGGCACAGATACGCAGTATTTT
TRBV11-1,NA,NA,TRBJ2-1,CASSLGSLGAREQFF,TGTGCCAGCAGCTTAGGCTCACTGGGGGCTAGGGAGCAGTTCTTC
TRBV5-6,TRBD1,NA,TRBJ1-2,CASSWRTGGGGYTF,TGTGCCAGCAGCTGGAGGACAGGGGGCGGTGGCTACACCTTC
TRBV5-6,TRBD1,NA,TRBJ1-3,CASSLWGLTGYGNTIYF,TGTGCCAGCAGCTTGTGGGGGCTGACAGGGTACGGAAACACCATATATTTT
TRBV6-4,NA,NA,TRBJ2-3,CASSEEGTPDTQYF,TGTGCCAGCAGTGAGGAGGGTACCCCAGATACGCAGTATTTT